Following are 25 T cell receptor beta chains from one sample sequenced in a study of radiotherapy plus CTLA-4 blockade in lung cancer listed by TCRdb under 2018. Libraries came from the immunoSEQ multiplex PCR assay. Entries here come from immuneACCESS through TCRdb and include only in-frame sequences with V and J called. Some clones fail to appear in such tables; in the studies checked, an unresolved V gene covers under half of the shortfall, and the cause of the remainder is unknown. Within this sample are fewer than 90,000 clones, with around 86% of them counted one time only. The top ten clonotypes cover roughly 0.82% of the sample. This specimen was peripheral blood, taken from a patient treated with radiotherapy plus ipilimumab. All receptors derive from a human donor with non-small cell lung cancer who had stable disease on radiotherapy plus ipilimumab.

This chain connects TRBV6-1 to TRBJ1-5; weak D call: TRBD1 (5 bases). The germline gives CDR1 MNHNS, CDR2 SASEGT. There are 15 residues in the CDR3. Between the trimmed V and J ends, which lost 4 bases and 5 bases, there was a span of 15 bases. CDR3 loop: CASSVGTRLDQPQHF. CDR3 DNA sequence: TGTGCCAGCAGTGTCGGGACCCGCTTAGATCAGCCCCAGCATTTT.

The V and J genes are TRBV19 and TRBJ2-2; 9 bases align to TRBD1. CDR1 and CDR2 (germline): LNHDA, SQIVND (reference sequence). The V segment lost 6 bases and the J segment 3 bases; nucleotides outside the gene matches: 2. This CDR3 has 14 amino acids. Here the CDR3 reads CASRRQGDTGELFF. DNA of the CDR3: TGTGCCAGTAGAAGACAGGGGGACACCGGGGAGCTGTTTTTT.

This chain joins TRBV11-3 and TRBJ1-1, with D tentatively TRBD1 (6 bases). V lost 4 bases and J lost 4, with 13 bases in between. This CDR3 contains 14 residues. Germline-derived CDR1 and CDR2 are SGHNT and YENEEA. This CDR3 is CASSSTGPTTEAFF. The CDR3 DNA is TGTGCCAGCAGCTCCACAGGGCCAACCACTGAAGCTTTCTTT.

The chain recombines TRBV2 with TRBJ2-4; D unclear. The CDR3 has 14 residues. Per germline, CDR1 SNHLY and CDR2 FYNNEI. Trimming removed 0 bases from V and 2 bases from J, with 5 bases in between. CDR3 sequence (DNA): TGTGCCAGCAGTGAAGCTCTGACCAAAAACATTCAGTACTTC. This sequence encodes CASSEALTKNIQYF.

The chain uses TRBV7-9 and TRBJ2-1, with 7 bases identical to TRBD1. With V trimmed by 4 bases and J by 8 bases, 2 bases remained unmatched. In germline, CDR1 is SEHNR, CDR2 FQNEAQ (reference sequence). CDR3 length equals 12 residues. The CDR3 region is CASSYTGDEQFF. The CDR3 coding sequence is TGTGCCAGCAGCTATACAGGGGATGAGCAGTTCTTC. The variable domain in full, with the rest retrieved from reference TRBV7-9 and TRBJ2-1, is DTGVSQNPRHKITKRGQNVTFRCDPISEHNRLYWYRQTLGQGPEFLTYFQNEAQLEKSRLLSDRFSAERPKGSFSTLEIQRTEQGDSAMYLCASSYTGDEQFFGPGTRLTVL.

The V call is TRBV11-2, the J call TRBJ2-1; possibly TRBD2 for D (7 bases). This CDR3 is built from 16 residues. V gave up 5 bases and J gave up 9 bases, with 23 bases separating them. Looked up from germline, CDR1 is SGHAT and CDR2 is FQNNGV. The DNA for the CDR3 is TGTGCCAGCAGCCCACCAGCGGGACATTTAAGCGGTGAGCAGTTCTTC. This gives the protein CASSPPAGHLSGEQFF.

The V call is TRBV5-1, the J call TRBJ1-1; unclear D gene. Trimming removed 0 bases at V and 1 base at J, with 7 bases between. In germline, CDR1 is SGHRS, CDR2 YFSETQ. The CDR3 spans 14 residues. This CDR3 is CASSLDPANTEAFF. In DNA form, the CDR3 reads TGCGCCAGCAGCTTGGATCCAGCGAACACTGAAGCTTTCTTT.

This chain connects TRBV29-1 to TRBJ2-2; D ambiguous. V gave up 5 bases and J gave up 3 bases, with 4 bases separating them. The CDR3 sequence is 11 residues long. The germline V gene encodes CDR1 SQVTM and CDR2 ANQGSEA. The CDR3 sequence: CSVRYTGELFF. CDR3 nucleotides: TGCAGCGTTCGCTACACCGGGGAGCTGTTTTTT.

The chain employs TRBV5-1 and TRBJ2-5, with 14 bases identical to TRBD2. J lost 3 bases, V lost 0 bases, and 7 bases had no gene match. The CDR3 has 18 amino acids. In germline, CDR1 is SGHRS, CDR2 YFSETQ. CDR3 DNA: TGCGCCAGCAGCTTGGGACTAGCGGGAGGGAGTAAAAAAGAGACCCAGTACTTC. It translates to CASSLGLAGGSKKETQYF.

The chain combines TRBV14 with TRBJ2-7; TRBD2 matches 12 bases. V shed 1 base, J shed 3 bases, and the junction held 7 bases outside the gene matches. The germline CDR1 and CDR2 sequences are SGHDN and FVKESK. CDR3 length: 17 residues. CDR3 in DNA: TGTGCCAGCAGCCAAGGGCTAGCGGGAGGGACTAACTACGAGCAGTACTTC. Translated: CASSQGLAGGTNYEQYF. The variable domain in full, with the rest retrieved from reference TRBV14 and TRBJ2-7, is EAGVTQFPSHSVIEKGQTVTLRCDPISGHDNLYWYRRVMGKEIKFLLHFVKESKQDESGMPNNRFLAERTGGTYSTLKVQPAELEDSGVYFCASSQGLAGGTNYEQYFGPGTRLTVT.

V gene TRBV7-3 combines with J gene TRBJ2-1; possibly TRBD1 for D (6 bases). Germline assignment: CDR1 SGHTA and CDR2 FQGTGA. The CDR3 is 15 amino acids. Trimming cost V 5 bases and J 4 bases, with 15 bases left between them. CDR3: CASSAQTGIYNEQFF. As DNA, the CDR3 is TGTGCCAGCAGCGCTCAAACAGGGATTTACAATGAGCAGTTCTTC.

V and J are TRBV18 and TRBJ1-1, with 10 bases matching TRBD1. Germline trimming cut 0 bases from V and 1 base from J; bases unmatched to any gene: 5. The germline CDR1 and CDR2 sequences are KGHSH and LQKENI. This CDR3 spans 17 amino acids. CDR3 DNA sequence: TGTGCCAGCTCACCACCCGGGACAGGGGTTTGGAACACTGAAGCTTTCTTT. Translating gives CASSPPGTGVWNTEAFF. Full variable domain (rest looked up from reference TRBV18 and TRBJ1-1): NAGVMQNPRHLVRRRGQEARLRCSPMKGHSHVYWYRQLPEEGLKFMVYLQKENIIDESGMPKERFSAEFPKEGPSILRIQQVVRGDSAAYFCASSPPGTGVWNTEAFFGQGTRLTVV.

The genes are TRBV10-2 and TRBJ2-7, with TRBD1 as a possible D gene (5 bases). CDR1 is WSHSY and CDR2 is SAAADI in the germline V gene. The V end lost 2 bases, the J end lost 2 bases, and 13 bases lay between the germline ends. The CDR3 spans 15 residues. The CDR3 DNA is TGCGCCAGCAGTGAGGCGGCAGGGATGGCCTACGAGCAGTACTTC. Its protein is CASSEAAGMAYEQYF.

The chain joins TRBV7-9 to TRBJ2-1; a weak D match, TRBD1 (6 bases). V lost 2 bases and J lost 3, with 14 bases in between. The CDR3 loop spans 16 amino acids. The germline gives CDR1 SEHNR, CDR2 FQNEAQ (reference sequence). CDR3 DNA sequence: TGTGCCAGCAGCTTATCAAGACAGGCCTACTACAATGAGCAGTTCTTC. It specifies CASSLSRQAYYNEQFF.

The chain joins TRBV4-2 to TRBJ1-6, with a weak D call TRBD1 (6 bases). Germline lookup yields CDR1 LGHNA and CDR2 YNFKEQ. This CDR3 region has 16 residues. V was trimmed by 0 bases and J by 7 bases, leaving 13 bases between them. The CDR3 DNA sequence: TGTGCCAGCAGCCAAGATAGAGGACAGACCAATTCACCCCTCCACTTT. Translated: CASSQDRGQTNSPLHF.

The chain recombines TRBV6-5 with TRBJ2-3; 10 nucleotides agree with TRBD2. This CDR3 region has 15 residues. Germline loops: CDR1 MNHEY, CDR2 SVGAGI. The junction had 7 bases not matched to a gene; V was cut back by 6 bases and J by 4 bases. CDR3 protein: CASRTSGVPPDTQYF. The DNA of the CDR3 is TGTGCCAGCAGAACTAGCGGGGTCCCTCCAGATACGCAGTATTTT.

The gene calls are TRBV30 and TRBJ1-4; 7 nucleotides line up with TRBD1. The CDR3 runs to 12 residues. V gave up 8 bases and J gave up 5 bases; unmatched junction bases: 5. Germline V gives CDR1 GTSNPN, CDR2 SVGIG (reference sequence). DNA for the CDR3: TGTGCCGGGACAGCCTTAAATGAAAAACTGTTTTTT. Its protein is CAGTALNEKLFF.

The chain joins TRBV14 to TRBJ2-5; a possible D gene is TRBD1 (5 bases). The CDR3 spans 15 residues. V lost 0 bases and J 1 base, leaving 9 bases between the germline ends. The germline gives CDR1 SGHDN, CDR2 FVKESK. The CDR3 sequence is CASSQDNRFQETQYF. For the CDR3, the DNA is TGTGCCAGCAGCCAAGATAACAGGTTCCAAGAGACCCAGTACTTC.

The chain has TRBV6-1 and TRBJ2-7; a weak D match, TRBD2 (7 bases). V gave up 1 base and J gave up 0 bases, with 19 bases separating them. This CDR3 is 18 amino acids long. The V gene's germline CDR1 is MNHNS and CDR2 SASEGT. The CDR3 coding sequence is TGTGCCAGCAGTGAAGGAAGTCTGGCGGGGGCCGACTCCTACGAGCAGTACTTC. Protein sequence: CASSEGSLAGADSYEQYF.

A few counts support this clone. The chain carries TRBV5-1 and TRBJ2-1; 7 bases align to TRBD1. The CDR3 covers 13 residues. Germline V gene lookup returns CDR1 SGHRS and CDR2 YFSETQ. Trimming took 5 bases from V and 13 from J; bases not matched to a gene: 12. CDR3: CASSLAVQGEQFF. The CDR3 DNA follows: TGCGCCAGCAGTCTGGCGGTCCAGGGGGAACAGTTCTTC.

This chain uses TRBV28 with TRBJ1-1; D ambiguous. The CDR3 has 12 residues. From germline, CDR1 is MDHEN and CDR2 SYDVKM. The V end was cut by 3 bases, the J end by 8 bases, with 10 bases between. The CDR3 DNA is TGTGCCAGCAGTTTTGCCAACTCGGAAGCTTTCTTT. Translating gives CASSFANSEAFF.

The J gene is TRBJ2-2, the V gene TRBV9, with 7 bases fitting TRBD1. This CDR3 has 16 amino acids. V lost 3 bases, J lost 3 bases, and 8 bases stayed unmatched. Germline loops: CDR1 SGDLS, CDR2 YYNGEE. CDR3 protein: CASSGQQGTHTGELFF. Here the CDR3 DNA reads TGTGCCAGCAGCGGTCAACAGGGGACCCACACCGGGGAGCTGTTTTTT.

The genes are TRBV28 and TRBJ1-4; D not certain. Germline CDR1 MDHEN, CDR2 SYDVKM. V gave up 6 bases and J gave up 8 bases, with 13 bases separating them. The length of the CDR3 is 13 residues. DNA for the CDR3: TGTGCCAGCAGACTCTCCTCGGGGGAAAAACTGTTTTTT. It specifies CASRLSSGEKLFF.

The chain combines TRBV4-1 with TRBJ1-3; no reliable D call. V lost 4 bases, J lost 0 bases, and 13 bases lay in between. The CDR3 is 16 residues long. The germline V gene has CDR1 MGHRA and CDR2 YSYEKL. CDR3 sequence: CASSPQENFSGNTIYF. The DNA for the CDR3 is TGCGCCAGCAGCCCCCAGGAAAACTTCTCTGGAAACACCATATATTTT.

The genes are TRBV28 and TRBJ1-1; D remains unclear. The CDR3 contains 11 residues. From germline, CDR1 is MDHEN and CDR2 SYDVKM. Trimming took 4 bases from V and 5 from J, leaving 5 bases between them. This chain's CDR3 is CASSSPTEAFF. The CDR3 nucleotides are TGTGCCAGCAGTTCCCCAACTGAAGCTTTCTTT.